These 29 T cell receptor beta chains share one sample of origin, sequenced in a study of technical replicates of blood from a few donors. Here immunoSEQ multiplex PCR was the method, and the copy in TCRdb shows in-frame clones only, minus some. The top ten hold 3% to 5% of the sample, which has some 49,000 clones, 92% seen once. What was sequenced was PBMCs. These receptors originate from a human donor in good health. Some clones in this sample may be carry-over from other donors' samples.

In its sample, this clone was seen once. The chain has TRBV6-6 and TRBJ2-7; possibly TRBD2 for D (6 bases). Trimming removed 0 bases at V and 2 bases at J, with 11 bases between. The CDR3 is made up of 15 amino acids. The germline V gene has CDR1 MNHNY and CDR2 SVGAGI (reference sequence). The CDR3 here is CASSYSAGRPYEQYF. In DNA, the CDR3 is TGTGCCAGCAGTTACTCTGCGGGGCGCCCCTACGAGCAGTACTTC.

The chain links TRBV6-6 to TRBJ2-1; 12 bases are shared with TRBD2. This CDR3 comprises 16 residues. With V trimmed by 5 bases and J by 2 bases, 4 bases remained unmatched. Germline lookup yields CDR1 MNHNY and CDR2 SVGAGI (reference sequence). CDR3 sequence: CASSPGLAGTYNEQFF. As DNA, the CDR3 is TGTGCCAGCAGTCCCGGACTAGCGGGGACCTACAATGAGCAGTTCTTC.

V usage is TRBV10-3 and J usage is TRBJ2-7; 15 positions match TRBD2. CDR1 is ENHRY and CDR2 is SYGVKD in the germline V gene. CDR3 size: 15 residues. Trimming removed 6 bases from V and 3 bases from J; junction bases left unmatched: 3. The CDR3 is CAISGLAGGSYEQYF. CDR3 DNA: TGTGCCATCAGCGGACTAGCGGGGGGGAGCTACGAGCAGTACTTC.

This chain connects TRBV2 to TRBJ1-4; TRBD1 is a possible D gene (5 bases). V was cut by 7 bases and J by 8 bases, with 17 bases left in between. The CDR3 is 14 amino acids. Germline V gene lookup returns CDR1 SNHLY and CDR2 FYNNEI. This chain's CDR3 is CASTEGLGQEKLFF. The CDR3 DNA reads as TGTGCCAGCACCGAAGGGCTGGGGCAAGAAAAACTGTTTTTT.

The V gene is TRBV4-1, the J gene TRBJ2-5; 10 bases match TRBD2. Germline V lookup: CDR1 MGHRA, CDR2 YSYEKL. The CDR3 contains 21 residues. The V and J ends lost 0 bases and 3 bases, in that order; junction bases with no gene match: 19. In DNA form, the CDR3 reads TGCGCCAGCAGCCAAGATCCTTGGTTGTTTTTGGGGACTAGCGAGGAAGAGACCCAGTACTTC. Translated, it gives CASSQDPWLFLGTSEEETQYF.

A remark on this clone: At one boundary the junction diverges from the germline segment, which might be a read error. The CDR3: CASSPDRGELF. The CDR3, as DNA: TGTGCCAGCTCCCCGGACAGGGGAGAACTCTTC. V is TRBV6-1 and J is TRBJ2-1; 9 positions match TRBD1. Germline V gene lookup returns CDR1 MNHNS and CDR2 SASEGT. The CDR3 loop spans 11 amino acids.

V is TRBV19 and J is TRBJ2-4; 8 nucleotides align to TRBD2. The CDR3 sequence is 14 residues long. Germline V gene sequence: CDR1 LNHDA, CDR2 SQIVND (reference sequence). V shed 5 bases and J 13 bases; nucleotides not matched to a gene: 13. The CDR3 sequence is CASSHRETSAKQYF. DNA of the CDR3: TGTGCCAGTAGTCACCGGGAGACTAGCGCCAAGCAGTACTTC.

This chain uses TRBV5-1 with TRBJ2-7; maybe TRBD1 (6 bases). Deletions cut 5 bases from V and 10 bases from J, with 16 bases between. From germline, CDR1 is SGHRS and CDR2 YFSETQ. There are 12 residues in the CDR3. Here the CDR3 reads CASRSTGDTQYF. The CDR3 bases are TGCGCCAGCAGATCCACCGGGGACACTCAGTACTTC.

The rearrangement uses TRBV29-1 and TRBJ1-5, with TRBD1 identical over 7 bases. CDR3 length: 12 residues. Germline V gene lookup returns CDR1 SQVTM and CDR2 ANQGSEA. The junction had 4 bases not matched to a gene; V was cut back by 7 bases and J by 4 bases. The CDR3 nucleotides read TGCAGCGGAGGACAGGAGAATCAGCCCCAGCATTTT. It encodes CSGGQENQPQHF.

The V call is TRBV28, the J call TRBJ1-2; 10 bases line up with TRBD1. The CDR3 loop spans 14 amino acids. Germline V gives CDR1 MDHEN, CDR2 SYDVKM. V shed 7 bases and J 4 bases; nucleotides not matched to a gene: 6. This CDR3 is CASTTTGGFYGYTF. For the CDR3, the DNA is TGTGCCAGCACCACGACAGGGGGCTTCTATGGCTACACCTTC.

This clone has just one count. This chain links TRBV19 with TRBJ1-2; 8 bases are shared with TRBD1. In germline, CDR1 is LNHDA, CDR2 SQIVND (reference sequence). V lost 9 bases, J lost 4 bases, and 13 bases stayed unmatched. The CDR3 extends over 15 amino acids. CDR3 region: CASTDRGSSSYGYTF. Written as DNA, the CDR3 is TGTGCCAGCACCGACAGGGGATCCTCGAGCTATGGCTACACCTTC. The whole variable domain, remainder taken from reference TRBV19 and TRBJ1-2, is DGGITQSPKYLFRKEGQNVTLSCEQNLNHDAMYWYRQDPGQGLRLIYYSQIVNDFQKGDIAEGYSVSREKKESFPLTVTSAQKNPTAFYLCASTDRGSSSYGYTFGSGTRLTVV.

The chain employs TRBV4-3 and TRBJ2-7; D is perhaps TRBD1 (6 bases). Germline assignment: CDR1 LGHNA and CDR2 YSLEER. Trimming removed 5 bases at V and 0 bases at J, with 11 bases between. The CDR3 is 14 amino acids. CDR3 in amino acids: CASSKDSFSYEQYF. As DNA, the CDR3 is TGCGCCAGCAGCAAGGACAGTTTCTCCTACGAGCAGTACTTC.

This sequence joins TRBV13 and TRBJ2-5; TRBD1 agrees at 7 bases. Germline V gene sequence: CDR1 PRHDT, CDR2 FYEKMQ (reference sequence). The ends lost 5 bases at V and 2 bases at J; junction bases unmatched: 11. The CDR3 runs 16 residues. CDR3 sequence (DNA): TGTGCCAGCAGCCGTACGGGACAGCAAATACAAGAGACCCAGTACTTC. Its translation: CASSRTGQQIQETQYF.

This chain links TRBV25-1 with TRBJ2-1, with 10 bases fitting TRBD2. V lost 2 bases, J lost 5 bases, and 9 bases stayed unmatched. Looked up from germline, CDR1 is MGHDK and CDR2 is SYGVNS. This CDR3 spans 17 amino acids. CDR3: CASSERSERGGNNEQFF. CDR3 nucleotides: TGTGCCAGCAGTGAACGGTCGGAGCGGGGGGGTAACAATGAGCAGTTCTTC.

This chain links TRBV4-3 with TRBJ1-1; D possibly corresponds to TRBD1 (5 bases). The germline V and J ends were trimmed by 0 bases and 5 bases, with 13 bases remaining between them. The CDR3 has 15 amino acids. CDR1 is LGHNA, CDR2 YSLEER, per germline. CDR3 coding DNA: TGCGCCAGCAGCCAAGAAAGGGTCGGGGGAACTGAAGCTTTCTTT. Its translation: CASSQERVGGTEAFF.

The J gene is TRBJ2-7, the V gene TRBV4-1, with TRBD1 identical over 10 bases. The V and J ends lost 1 base and 2 bases, in that order; junction bases with no gene match: 2. The V gene's germline CDR1 is MGHRA and CDR2 YSYEKL. The CDR3 extends over 15 amino acids. DNA of the CDR3: TGCGCCAGCAGCCAAGGGACAGGGGGAACCTACGAGCAGTACTTC. Its protein product is CASSQGTGGTYEQYF.

V gene TRBV6-5 combines with J gene TRBJ1-1; possibly TRBD1 for D (5 bases). CDR1 is MNHEY, CDR2 SVGAGI, per germline. Trimming pared 5 bases from V and 0 bases from J, leaving 10 bases between. The CDR3 consists of 14 residues. The CDR3 DNA follows: TGTGCCAGCAGTCCCCCGACAGTGAACACTGAAGCTTTCTTT. Translation: CASSPPTVNTEAFF.

This chain joins TRBV6-6 and TRBJ2-7; 14 bases line up with TRBD2. J was trimmed by 3 bases and V by 4 bases; bases with no gene match: 5. Germline V gives CDR1 MNHNY, CDR2 SVGAGI (reference sequence). This CDR3 has 16 amino acids. The CDR3, as DNA: TGTGCCAGCAGTTCCTTGGGACTAGCGGGAGTCTACGAGCAGTACTTC. It yields the protein CASSSLGLAGVYEQYF.

The chain uses TRBV7-8 and TRBJ2-7; 8 bases line up with TRBD1. V shed 0 bases, J shed 4 bases, and the junction held 8 bases outside the gene matches. Germline V lookup: CDR1 SGHVS, CDR2 FQNEAQ. This CDR3 comprises 16 residues. The DNA of the CDR3 is TGTGCCAGCAGCTTAGCTGGACAGGGCCCGGCTTACGAGCAGTACTTC. Encoded protein: CASSLAGQGPAYEQYF.

V gene TRBV29-1 combines with J gene TRBJ1-1, with TRBD1 identical over 8 bases. Trimming at V came to 7 bases and at J to 0 bases, leaving 4 bases not matched to a gene. Per germline, CDR1 SQVTM and CDR2 ANQGSEA. This CDR3 contains 13 residues. In nucleotides, the CDR3 is TGCAGCGCCGGACAGGGAATGAACACTGAAGCTTTCTTT. This codes for CSAGQGMNTEAFF.

The chain has TRBV27 and TRBJ2-5; 11 positions agree with TRBD2. CDR3 length: 15 amino acids. In germline, CDR1 is MNHEY, CDR2 SMNVEV (reference sequence). The trim removed 5 bases at V and 5 bases at J, leaving 7 bases unmatched. The CDR3 bases are TGTGCCAGCAGTGATCGACTAGCGGGACGGGAGACCCAGTACTTC. Translated: CASSDRLAGRETQYF.

This chain connects TRBV6-5 to TRBJ1-1; D is unresolved. The CDR3 runs to 13 residues. Trimming shortened V by 4 bases and J by 1 base, and 7 bases separated the two germline ends. Germline-derived CDR1 and CDR2 are MNHEY and SVGAGI. Here the CDR3 DNA reads TGTGCCAGCAGTTTATACACGAACACTGAAGCTTTCTTT. Translation gives CASSLYTNTEAFF.

The genes are TRBV2 and TRBJ2-3; possibly TRBD1 for D (5 bases). The germline CDR1 and CDR2 sequences are SNHLY and FYNNEI. The CDR3 is made up of 14 amino acids. With 4 bases removed from V and 1 base from J, the gap between germline ends came to 9 bases. The CDR3 DNA follows: TGTGCCAGCAGTGTCGGCAGGGGCACAGATACGCAGTATTTT. This translates into CASSVGRGTDTQYF.

The chain joins TRBV4-2 to TRBJ2-1; 8 nucleotides line up with TRBD1. The length of the CDR3 is 18 residues. CDR1 and CDR2 (germline): LGHNA, YNFKEQ. V shed 0 bases and J 6 bases; nucleotides not matched to a gene: 13. The CDR3 sequence is CASSQDWAGGTASNEQFF. As DNA, the CDR3 is TGTGCCAGCAGCCAAGATTGGGCAGGGGGCACGGCTAGCAATGAGCAGTTCTTC.

The chain joins TRBV5-6 to TRBJ1-2; TRBD1 aligns across 7 bases. After removal of 4 bases from V and 0 bases from J, the junction contained 6 bases not matched to a gene. This CDR3 comprises 15 residues. The germline V gene encodes CDR1 SGHDT and CDR2 YYEEEE. The CDR3, as DNA: TGTGCCAGCAGCGTAGGACAGGCCCCTAACTATGGCTACACCTTC. Residues: CASSVGQAPNYGYTF.

V gene TRBV9 combines with J gene TRBJ2-7, with TRBD1 matching over 9 bases. Germline V CDR1 and CDR2: SGDLS, YYNGEE. V gave up 4 bases and J gave up 6 bases; unmatched junction bases: 11. The CDR3 length is 15 residues. In DNA, the CDR3 is TGTGCCAGCAGCCTACTGCCCGGGACAGGGACCGAGCAGTACTTC. This gives the protein CASSLLPGTGTEQYF.

The chain has TRBV13 and TRBJ2-5; 7 bases fit TRBD1. The ends lost 5 bases at V and 1 base at J; junction bases unmatched: 4. CDR1 is PRHDT, CDR2 FYEKMQ, per germline (reference sequence). This CDR3 has 14 residues. This CDR3 reads CASSRRTGQETQYF. The CDR3 region has the DNA TGTGCCAGCAGCCGACGGACAGGCCAAGAGACCCAGTACTTC. The full variable domain, its missing parts supplied by reference TRBV13 and TRBJ2-5, is AAGVIQSPRHLIKEKRETATLKCYPIPRHDTVYWYQQGPGQDPQFLISFYEKMQSDKGSIPDRFSAQQFSDYHSELNMSSLELGDSALYFCASSRRTGQETQYFGPGTRLLVL.

V gene TRBV7-8 combines with J gene TRBJ2-7; TRBD1 matches 9 bases. The V segment lost 1 base and the J segment 2 bases; nucleotides outside the gene matches: 3. This CDR3 has 15 amino acids. The germline gives CDR1 SGHVS, CDR2 FQNEAQ. This CDR3 reads CASSLDDRGTYEQYF. DNA of the CDR3: TGTGCCAGCAGCTTAGACGACAGGGGGACCTACGAGCAGTACTTC.

The chain is built from TRBV10-3 and TRBJ2-1; D is unclear. V was pared by 7 bases and J by 0 bases, with 13 bases between. Germline values: CDR1 ENHRY, CDR2 SYGVKD. This CDR3 spans 15 amino acids. The CDR3 region has the DNA TGTGCCATCAACCAGGCAAGAAGCTCCTACAATGAGCAGTTCTTC. The encoded protein is CAINQARSSYNEQFF.